Following are 3 T cell receptor beta chains from one sample sequenced in a study of T-cell memory formation after mild COVID-19. MiXCR was run by TCRdb on the 5' RACE reads, yielding one entry per CDR3 protein. The sample records about 320,000 distinct CDR3 sequences, more than 13% being singletons. The material sequenced was PBMCs or a T cell subset sorted from them (not recorded which). The receptor source for this set is a young man who had mild COVID-19 (a few samples of this study predate the infection). Cell type and time point are not known.

This clonotype was counted a few times. CDR3 residues: CASSYDRAGYETQYF. The CDR3 DNA follows: TGTGCCAGCAGCTATGACAGGGCCGGGTATGAGACCCAGTACTTC. The genes are TRBV7-2 and TRBJ2-5; TRBD1 matches at 7 bases. Germline CDR1 reads SGHTA; CDR2 reads FQGNSA. CDR3 length: 15 amino acids. V gave up 4 bases and J gave up 5 bases; unmatched junction bases: 10.

This chain links TRBV6-5 with TRBJ2-2; D is unclear. CDR1 and CDR2 from the germline V gene are MNHEY and SVGAGI. Trimming removed 3 bases at V and 0 bases at J, with 8 bases between. CDR3 length equals 15 residues. The CDR3, as DNA: TGTGCCAGCAGTTATGAACCCTCGAACACCGGGGAGCTGTTTTTT. It specifies CASSYEPSNTGELFF.

There are a few counts of this clonotype. The gene calls are TRBV7-8 and TRBJ1-5; D gene unclear. Germline V gene data show CDR1 as SGHVS and CDR2 as FQNEAQ. V gave up 3 bases and J gave up 0 bases, with 18 bases separating them. This CDR3 contains 18 residues. In DNA form, the CDR3 reads TGTGCCAGCAGCTTTCGGGCCGAATGGATATATAGCAATCAGCCCCAGCATTTT. This codes for CASSFRAEWIYSNQPQHF.